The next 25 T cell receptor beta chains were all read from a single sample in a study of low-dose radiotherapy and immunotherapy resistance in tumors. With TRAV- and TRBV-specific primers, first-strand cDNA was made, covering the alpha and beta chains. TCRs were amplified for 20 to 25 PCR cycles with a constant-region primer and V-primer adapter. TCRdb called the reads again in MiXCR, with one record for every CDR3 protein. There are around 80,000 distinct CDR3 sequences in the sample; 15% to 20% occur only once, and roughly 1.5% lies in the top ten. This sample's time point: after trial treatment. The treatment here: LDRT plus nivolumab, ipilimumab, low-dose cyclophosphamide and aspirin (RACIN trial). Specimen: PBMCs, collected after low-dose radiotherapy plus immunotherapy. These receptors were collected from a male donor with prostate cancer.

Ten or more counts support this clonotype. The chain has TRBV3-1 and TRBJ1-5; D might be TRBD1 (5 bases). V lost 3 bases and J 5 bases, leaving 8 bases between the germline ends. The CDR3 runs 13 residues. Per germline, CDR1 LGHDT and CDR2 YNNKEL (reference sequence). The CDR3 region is CASSQGPYQPQHF. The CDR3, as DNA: TGTGCCAGCAGCCAGGGACCCTATCAGCCCCAGCATTTT.

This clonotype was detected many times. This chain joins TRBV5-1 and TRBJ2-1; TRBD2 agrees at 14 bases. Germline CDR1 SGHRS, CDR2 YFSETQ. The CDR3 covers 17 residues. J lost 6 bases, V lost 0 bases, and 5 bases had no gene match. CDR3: CASSLGPGLAGVNEQFF. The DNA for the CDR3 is TGCGCCAGCAGCTTGGGGCCGGGACTAGCGGGAGTCAATGAGCAGTTCTTC.

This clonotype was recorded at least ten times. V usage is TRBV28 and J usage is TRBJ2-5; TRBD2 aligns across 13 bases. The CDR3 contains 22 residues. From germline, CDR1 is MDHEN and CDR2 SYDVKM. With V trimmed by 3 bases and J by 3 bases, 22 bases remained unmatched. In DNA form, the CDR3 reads TGTGCCAGCAGTTTCACCCTCTCATGGACAGGGAGGACTAGCGGGGGAGAAGAGACCCAGTACTTC. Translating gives CASSFTLSWTGRTSGGEETQYF. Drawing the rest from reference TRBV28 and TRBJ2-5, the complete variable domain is DVKVTQSSRYLVKRTGEKVFLECVQDMDHENMFWYRQDPGLGLRLIYFSYDVKMKEKGDIPEGYSVSREKKERFSLILESASTNQTSMYLCASSFTLSWTGRTSGGEETQYFGPGTRLLVL.

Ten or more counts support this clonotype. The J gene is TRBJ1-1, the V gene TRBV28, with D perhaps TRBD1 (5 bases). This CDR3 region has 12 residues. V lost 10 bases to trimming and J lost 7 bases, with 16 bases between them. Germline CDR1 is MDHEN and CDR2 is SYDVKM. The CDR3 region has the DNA TGTGCCACCGGGCAATGGGACGGTGAAGCTTTCTTT. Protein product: CATGQWDGEAFF.

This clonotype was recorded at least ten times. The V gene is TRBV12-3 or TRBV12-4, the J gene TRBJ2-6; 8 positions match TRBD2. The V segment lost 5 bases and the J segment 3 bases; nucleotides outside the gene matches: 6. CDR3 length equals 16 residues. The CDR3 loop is CASSLRGGGGANVLTF. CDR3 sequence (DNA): TGTGCCAGCAGTCTCCGGGGGGGCGGTGGGGCCAACGTCCTGACTTTC.

CDR3 in DNA: TGCAGCGTCGACGGGACTAGCGGGAGAGTAAATGAGCAGTTCTTC. Its translation: CSVDGTSGRVNEQFF. The rearrangement links TRBV29-1 to TRBJ2-1; 14 bases map to TRBD2. With 6 bases clipped from V and 7 bases from J, the junction kept 8 bases outside the gene matches. The CDR3 has 15 amino acids. The germline gives CDR1 SQVTM, CDR2 ANQGSEA.

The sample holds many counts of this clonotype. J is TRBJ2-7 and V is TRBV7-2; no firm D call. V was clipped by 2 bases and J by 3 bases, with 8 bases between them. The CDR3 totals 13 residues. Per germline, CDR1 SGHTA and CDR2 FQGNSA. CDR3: CASSLWPIYEQYF. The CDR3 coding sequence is TGTGCCAGCAGCTTATGGCCCATCTACGAGCAGTACTTC.

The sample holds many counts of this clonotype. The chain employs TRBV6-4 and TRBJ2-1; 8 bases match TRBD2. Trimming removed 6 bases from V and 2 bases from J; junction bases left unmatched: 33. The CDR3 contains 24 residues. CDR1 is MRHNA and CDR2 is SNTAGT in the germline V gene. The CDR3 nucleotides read TGTGCCAGCAGGACGAGGATCAGAACCCTCCAGCGGGAGATAGGGATAGGCCCCTACAATGAGCAGTTCTTC. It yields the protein CASRTRIRTLQREIGIGPYNEQFF.

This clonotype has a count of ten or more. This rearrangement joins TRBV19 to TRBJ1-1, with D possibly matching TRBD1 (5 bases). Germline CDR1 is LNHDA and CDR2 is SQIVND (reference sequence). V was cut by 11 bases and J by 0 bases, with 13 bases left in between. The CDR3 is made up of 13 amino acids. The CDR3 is CAVGETMNTEAFF. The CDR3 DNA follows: TGTGCCGTGGGGGAGACCATGAACACTGAAGCTTTCTTT.

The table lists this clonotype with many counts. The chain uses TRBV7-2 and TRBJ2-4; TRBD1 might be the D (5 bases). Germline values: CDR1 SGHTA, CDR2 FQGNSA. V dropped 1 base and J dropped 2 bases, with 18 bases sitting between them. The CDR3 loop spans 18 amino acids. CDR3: CASSLGGPAESTKNIQYF. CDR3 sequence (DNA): TGTGCCAGCAGCTTAGGGGGCCCGGCGGAATCTACCAAAAACATTCAGTACTTC.

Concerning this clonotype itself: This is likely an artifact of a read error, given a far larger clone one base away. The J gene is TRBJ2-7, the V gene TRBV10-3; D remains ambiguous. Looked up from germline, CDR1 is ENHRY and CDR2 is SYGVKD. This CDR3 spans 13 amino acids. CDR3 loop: CASSLVTYNEQYF. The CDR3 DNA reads TGTGCCAGCAGTTTAGTAACCTACAATGAGCAGTACTTC.

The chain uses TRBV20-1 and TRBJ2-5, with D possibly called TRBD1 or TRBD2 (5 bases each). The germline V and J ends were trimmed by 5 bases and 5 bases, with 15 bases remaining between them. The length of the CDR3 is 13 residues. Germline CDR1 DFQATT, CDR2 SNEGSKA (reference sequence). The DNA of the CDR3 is TGCAGTGCTGGAAGGACGGGGCGGGAGACCCAGTACTTC. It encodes CSAGRTGRETQYF.

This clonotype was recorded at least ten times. CDR3 DNA: TGCAGCGTAGTCCTAGCGGGAGAAGGCTCTGGGGCCAACGTCCTGACTTTC. Translation: CSVVLAGEGSGANVLTF. This chain uses TRBV29-1 with TRBJ2-6, with 10 bases aligning to TRBD2. Germline assignment: CDR1 SQVTM and CDR2 ANQGSEA. After removal of 6 bases from V and 0 bases from J, the junction contained 8 bases not matched to a gene. The length of the CDR3 is 17 residues.

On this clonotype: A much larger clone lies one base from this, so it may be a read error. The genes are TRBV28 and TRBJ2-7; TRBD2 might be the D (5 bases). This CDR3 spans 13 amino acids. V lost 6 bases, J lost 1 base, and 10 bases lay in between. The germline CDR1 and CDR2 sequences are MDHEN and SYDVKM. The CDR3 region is CASRDSGSYEQYF. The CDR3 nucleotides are TGTGCCAGCAGGGACTCCGGATCCTACGAGCAGTACTTC.

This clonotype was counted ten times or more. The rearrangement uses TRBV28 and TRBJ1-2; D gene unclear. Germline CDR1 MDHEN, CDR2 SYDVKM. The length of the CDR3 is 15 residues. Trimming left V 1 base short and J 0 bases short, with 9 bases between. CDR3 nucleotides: TGTGCCAGCAGTTTATCCCCACAAGCTAACTATGGCTACACCTTC. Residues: CASSLSPQANYGYTF.

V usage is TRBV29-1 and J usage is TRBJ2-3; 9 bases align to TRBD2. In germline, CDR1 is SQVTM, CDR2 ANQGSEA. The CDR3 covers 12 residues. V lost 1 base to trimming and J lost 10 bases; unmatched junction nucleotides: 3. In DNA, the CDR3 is TGCAGCGTTGAAGGGACTAGCGAGGCGCAGTATTTT. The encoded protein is CSVEGTSEAQYF.

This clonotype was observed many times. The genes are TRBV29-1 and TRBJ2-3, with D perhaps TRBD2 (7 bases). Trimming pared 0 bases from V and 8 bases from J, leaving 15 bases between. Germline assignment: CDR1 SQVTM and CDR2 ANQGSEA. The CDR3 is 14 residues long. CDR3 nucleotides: TGCAGCGTTGAAGATTGGGGGGGGCGAGGTACGCAGTATTTT. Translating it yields CSVEDWGGRGTQYF.

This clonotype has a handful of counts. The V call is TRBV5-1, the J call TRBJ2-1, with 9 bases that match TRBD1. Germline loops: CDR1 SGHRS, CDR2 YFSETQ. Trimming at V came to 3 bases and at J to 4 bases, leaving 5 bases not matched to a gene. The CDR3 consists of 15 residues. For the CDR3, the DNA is TGCGCCAGCAGCTCACAGGGACAGGGATACAATGAGCAGTTCTTC. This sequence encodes CASSSQGQGYNEQFF.

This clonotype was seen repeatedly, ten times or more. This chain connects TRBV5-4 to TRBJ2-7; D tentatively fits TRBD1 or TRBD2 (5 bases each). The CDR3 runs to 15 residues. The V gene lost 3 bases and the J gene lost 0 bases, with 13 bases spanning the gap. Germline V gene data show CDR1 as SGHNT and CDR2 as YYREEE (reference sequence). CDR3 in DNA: TGTGCCAGCAGCTCCTACGCCGGGACCTCCTACGAGCAGTACTTC. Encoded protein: CASSSYAGTSYEQYF.

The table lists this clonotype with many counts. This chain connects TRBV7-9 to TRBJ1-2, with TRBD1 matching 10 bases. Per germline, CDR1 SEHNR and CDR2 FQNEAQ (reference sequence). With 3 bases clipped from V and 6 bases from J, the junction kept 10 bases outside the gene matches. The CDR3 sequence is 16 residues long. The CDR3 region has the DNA TGTGCCAGCAGCTTGGGGACAGGGGTCCCCCCCGATGGCTACACCTTC. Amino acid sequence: CASSLGTGVPPDGYTF.

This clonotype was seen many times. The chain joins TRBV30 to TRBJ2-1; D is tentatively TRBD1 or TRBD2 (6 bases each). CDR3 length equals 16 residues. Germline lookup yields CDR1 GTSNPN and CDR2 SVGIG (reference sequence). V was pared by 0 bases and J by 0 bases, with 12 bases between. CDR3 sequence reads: CAWSVGGLISYNEQFF. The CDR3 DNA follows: TGTGCCTGGAGTGTAGGGGGACTCATCTCCTACAATGAGCAGTTCTTC.

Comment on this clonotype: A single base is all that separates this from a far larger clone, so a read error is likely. The CDR3 spells CTSSYRNYGYTF. CDR3 DNA: TGTACCAGCAGTTACAGGAACTATGGCTACACCTTC. The chain has TRBV6-6 and TRBJ1-2; D is possibly TRBD1 (5 bases). The CDR3 covers 12 residues. Germline CDR1 is MNHNY and CDR2 is SVGAGI (reference sequence).

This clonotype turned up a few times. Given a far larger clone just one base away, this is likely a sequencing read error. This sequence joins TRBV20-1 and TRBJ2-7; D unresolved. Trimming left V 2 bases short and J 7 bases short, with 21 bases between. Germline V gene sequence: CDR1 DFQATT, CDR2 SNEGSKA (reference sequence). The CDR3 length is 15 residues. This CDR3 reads CSARQTVLVYNEQYF. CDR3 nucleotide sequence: TGCAGTGCTAGACAGACCGTTCTAGTATACAATGAGCAGTACTTC.

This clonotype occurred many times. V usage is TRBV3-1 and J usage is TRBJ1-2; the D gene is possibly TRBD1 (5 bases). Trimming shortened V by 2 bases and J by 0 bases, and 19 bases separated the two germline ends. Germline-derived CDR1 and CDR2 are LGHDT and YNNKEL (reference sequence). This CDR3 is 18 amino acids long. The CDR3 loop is CASSQSDSRTSPNYGYTF. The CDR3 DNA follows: TGTGCCAGCAGCCAATCTGACAGTCGAACTTCCCCTAACTATGGCTACACCTTC. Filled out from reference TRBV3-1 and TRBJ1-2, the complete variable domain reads DTAVSQTPKYLVTQMGNDKSIKCEQNLGHDTMYWYKQDSKKFLKIMFSYNNKELIINETVPNRFSPKSPDKAHLNLHINSLELGDSAVYFCASSQSDSRTSPNYGYTFGSGTRLTVV.

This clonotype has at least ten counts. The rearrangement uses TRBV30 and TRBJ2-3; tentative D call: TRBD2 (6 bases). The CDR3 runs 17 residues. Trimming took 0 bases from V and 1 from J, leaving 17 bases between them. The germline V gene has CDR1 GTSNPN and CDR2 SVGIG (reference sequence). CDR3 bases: TGTGCCTGGAGTGTCGCGGGGTCCCTAAAAGGCACAGATACGCAGTATTTT. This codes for CAWSVAGSLKGTDTQYF.